The clone carrying this TCR beta chain occurred many times. Its antigen is unidentified. The V end was cut by 4 bases, the J end by 1 base, with 20 bases between. This CDR3 contains 18 residues. CDR1 and CDR2 (germline): LNHDA, SQIVND (reference sequence). TCR beta CDR3 regions were amplified from RNA transcripts. HTBI-primed RT-PCR formed the first round, and a multiplex PCR formed the second. TCRdb called the multiplex PCR reads again in MiXCR, with one record for every CDR3 protein. The sample has 620,000 or so distinct CDR3 sequences, 22% seen once. The data belong to a study of Graves' ophthalmopathy and Graves' hyperthyroidism. Study-wide findings and caveats: A model of 13 signatures distinguished ophthalmopathy from stable hyperthyroidism at roughly 87% sensitivity and roughly 81% specificity. Blood also carried most expanded thyroid clonotypes exceeding 0.001 frequency.

The authors defined stable hyperthyroidism as no ophthalmopathy within 18 months of follow-up. The study recruited hyperthyroidism patients aged 18 to 65 who were newly diagnosed, under 2 months' duration. V usage is TRBV19 and J usage is TRBJ1-5, with D perhaps matching TRBD1 (5 bases). This TCR came from a woman under 30 with stable Graves' hyperthyroidism. Some clones in this sample may be carry-over from other donors' samples. Sample: peripheral blood. The CDR3 DNA is TGTGCCAGTAGTAAGACCGCAGTAGGAGGGACCAGCAATCAGCCCCAGCATTTT. As protein: CASSKTAVGGTSNQPQHF.